The source of this T cell receptor beta chain is a study of blood T cells in healthy people across ages (dated by TCRdb to the mid-2010s). For context, the study as a whole: Template switching captured roughly one uniquely barcoded TCR beta cDNA molecule per two T cells in model experiments. Using deep sequencing normalized with unique cDNA molecular identifiers, the study measured how TCR beta repertoire diversity changes with age. The donors were split into four age groups: young (average around 15 years), middle-aged (around 37), aged (roughly 60) and long-lived (under 90). Using the same blood draw, the study looked at two additional independent replicas of 1 million unique cDNA reads for two donors, one aged 18 to 29 and the other aged 80 or older.

The table lists this clonotype with many counts. This receptor's antigen is unknown. No much larger clone exists at a distance of one base, and base qualities are not known. Systemically healthy Caucasian individuals from Russia, 35 to 50 in total and aged roughly 6 to 100 years, were included as donors. Each donor gave roughly 9.5 milliliters of peripheral blood, collected into EDTA-treated Vacutainer tubes. PBMCs were isolated by Ficoll-Paque density-gradient centrifugation, with at least 6.5 million obtained per sample. Total RNA, at least 6 micrograms per sample, was extracted from PBMCs with Trizol reagent. Naive CD45RAhigh/CD27high T cell percentages were measured by flow cytometry on a PBMC aliquot from every donor. The paper's findings and limits, for the study overall: Compared with the aged group, more naive CD4+ T cells, fewer expanded clones and increased TCR diversity were shown by the long-lived group, suggesting age selection. Donor CMV infection status was unknown, potentially confounding age-related changes in expanded clonotypes. As age increased, observed TCR beta diversity per million T cells dropped in a roughly linear way, and a significant reduction was already evident by age 40. A strong correlation was found between observed TCR beta diversity and the percentage of naive T cells measured by flow cytometry. Estimates of total diversity based on one million sequenced T cells were considered lower bounds and underestimates. Because profiling used bulk unsorted PBMCs, naive and antigen-experienced compartments could not be compared conclusively.

Libraries were made using 5' RACE. TCRdb shows the sequencer as Illumina HiSeq 2500. A second PCR of about 6 to 12 cycles was run with a J-beta primer mix and a sample-barcoded 5' primer. Each TCR beta cDNA molecule received a unique molecular identifier from a template-switch 5' adaptor carrying 12 random nucleotides. Each sample yielded at least 2.5 million CDR3-containing paired-end reads. First-strand cDNA synthesis was performed from all RNA using the Mint cDNA synthesis kit, with priming by a TRBC-specific oligonucleotide. All cDNA was treated with uracil-DNA glycosylase and then went through a first 18-cycle PCR with the universal primers M1SS and BC2_uni_R. In the authors' own workflow: Normalization of each sample was performed by random selection of 1 million high-quality reads, each carrying a distinct molecular identifier. Instead of being binned into consensus sequences, reads that shared molecular identifiers were thrown out. CDR3 identification, clonotype clustering and error correction used MiTCR with a Q25 quality threshold and the strictest error-elimination algorithm. A nonparametric unseen species model with Euler transformation was used to estimate lower-bound total TCR beta diversity. In-frame beta chains were kept once TCRdb had trimmed the public reads at Q25 with fastp and called clones with MiXCR. One record per CDR3 amino acid sequence lists the most common genes and DNA. The V and J calls reflect TCRdb's pipeline rather than the authors' work. The sample table holds fewer than 650,000 distinct CDR3 sequences, of which over 25% were seen once. 3% to 4% of the sample lies in the top ten.

These records were also assigned to another study, of T cells of mothers and their children. According to the second study: Nine systemically healthy Caucasian individuals, comprising three mothers and their six children, were included as donors. cDNA synthesis used all of the extracted RNA, with roughly 1.5 ug of RNA in each 15 ul reaction. In the second PCR, the M1S primer introduced both the sample barcodes and 2-4 random nucleotides. Over 8 million TCR beta CDR3 reads came from each mother, compared with 2.5 million to 3.5 million reads from each child. Thymic selection similarly shapes TCR recombination output in related and unrelated pairs, with minor effect from inherited differences. Normalized repertoire overlap in related mother-child pairs was always slightly higher than in unrelated mother-child pairs, but the difference was never significant. With a sensitivity of approximately 100 clones per million clonotypes, no persistent microchimeric T cell clones were detected. To look for features that set related mother-child pairs apart from unrelated individuals, the researchers ran deep NGS to compare the TCR beta repertoires of mothers and children. The mean age was about 40 +/- 4 years for the mothers and around 11 +/- 4 years for the children. Libraries were sequenced on Illumina HiSeq 2000 with 100+100 nt paired-end reads after adapter ligation with NEBNext reagents. To prevent cross-contamination, the mother and child libraries were prepared a month apart and were sequenced in separate runs. For each donor, somewhere between 500,000 and 2,000,000 distinct TCR beta clonotypes were identified. Naive TCR beta clonotypes were estimated from low-frequency clonotypes matched to each donor's FACS-determined naive share, without sorting.

The sequencing input was blood. The clonotype comes from a boy aged 2-9 years in good health.

The CDR3 reads CAIRNTSNEQFF. The nucleotides are TGTGCCATCAGAAATACCTCCAATGAGCAGTTCTTC. The chain is made from TRBV10-3 and TRBJ2-5, with no confident D gene call. The closer fit of TRBJ2-1 to the DNA end suggests the J call may be wrong. From a lookup of the germline V gene, CDR1 and CDR2 are ENHRY and SYGVKD. From the cysteine up to the phenylalanine, the CDR3 has a length of 12 residues. Only CDR3 DNA is held: 36 bases, read in frame from base 1.